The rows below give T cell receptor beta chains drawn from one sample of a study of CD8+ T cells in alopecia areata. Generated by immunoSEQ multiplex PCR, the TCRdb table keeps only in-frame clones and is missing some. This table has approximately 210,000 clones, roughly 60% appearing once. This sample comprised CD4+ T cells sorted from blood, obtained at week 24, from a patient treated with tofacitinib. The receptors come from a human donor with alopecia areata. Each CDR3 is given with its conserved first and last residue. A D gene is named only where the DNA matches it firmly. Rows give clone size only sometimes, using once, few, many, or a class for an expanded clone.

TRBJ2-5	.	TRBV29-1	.	CSVDGGNQETQYF	TGCAGCGTTGATGGGGGTAACCAAGAGACCCAGTACTTC
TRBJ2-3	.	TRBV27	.	CASSFLEGWATDTQYF	TGTGCCAGCAGTTTTTTGGAAGGGTGGGCGACAGATACGCAGTATTTT
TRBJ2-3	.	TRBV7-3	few	CASSHTSIGGTDTQYF	TGTGCCAGCAGCCATACTAGTATTGGGGGCACAGATACGCAGTATTTT
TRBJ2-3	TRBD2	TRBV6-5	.	CASSFGTSGTDTQYF	TGTGCCAGCAGTTTCGGGACTAGCGGCACAGATACGCAGTATTTT
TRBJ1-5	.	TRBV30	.	CAWSPGNSNQPQHF	TGTGCCTGGAGCCCAGGGAATAGCAATCAGCCCCAGCATTTT
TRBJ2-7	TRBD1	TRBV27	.	CASSQIIQGTYEQYF	TGTGCCAGCAGCCAAATTATACAGGGGACCTACGAGCAGTACTTC
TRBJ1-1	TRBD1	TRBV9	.	CASSVGTGLNTEAFF	TGTGCCAGCAGCGTAGGGACAGGACTGAACACTGAAGCTTTCTTT
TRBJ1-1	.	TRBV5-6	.	CASSFDSNTEAFF	TGTGCCAGCAGTTTTGACTCGAACACTGAAGCTTTCTTT
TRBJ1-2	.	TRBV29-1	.	CSVGQTTNYGYTF	TGCAGCGTCGGACAGACTACTAACTATGGCTACACCTTC
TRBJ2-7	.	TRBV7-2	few	CASSLAPMISSYEQYF	TGTGCCAGCAGCTTAGCGCCGATGATCTCCTCCTACGAGCAGTACTTC
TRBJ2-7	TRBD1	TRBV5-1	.	CASSGTGTGVAEQYF	TGCGCCAGCAGCGGAACCGGGACAGGGGTTGCCGAGCAGTACTTC
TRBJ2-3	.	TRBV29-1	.	CSVEVSLSTDTQYF	TGCAGCGTTGAAGTTTCGCTTAGCACAGATACGCAGTATTTT
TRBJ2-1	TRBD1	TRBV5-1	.	CASSLGTDNEQFF	TGCGCCAGCAGCTTAGGGACAGACAATGAGCAGTTCTTC
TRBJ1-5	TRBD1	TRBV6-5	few	CASSYSSRDRGQPQHF	TGTGCCAGCAGTTACTCCAGCCGGGACAGGGGTCAGCCCCAGCATTTT
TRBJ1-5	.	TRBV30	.	CAWSASGASNQPQHF	TGTGCCTGGAGTGCTTCGGGGGCGAGCAATCAGCCCCAGCATTTT
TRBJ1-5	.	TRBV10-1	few	CASRAPYQPQHF	TGCGCCAGCCGGGCTCCGTATCAGCCCCAGCATTTT
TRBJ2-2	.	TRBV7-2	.	CASSPASTGELFF	TGTGCCAGCAGCCCAGCGAGCACCGGGGAGCTGTTTTTT
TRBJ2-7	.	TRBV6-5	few	CASRPGGDLRAQYF	TGTGCCAGCAGACCAGGGGGGGATCTACGGGCGCAGTACTTC
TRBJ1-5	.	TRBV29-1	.	CSVASGGQPQHF	TGCAGCGTTGCGTCGGGAGGTCAGCCCCAGCATTTT
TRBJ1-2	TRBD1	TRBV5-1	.	CASSSSGGVGYGYTF	TGCGCCAGCAGCTCATCAGGGGGCGTTGGCTATGGCTACACCTTC
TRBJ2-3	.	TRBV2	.	CARPKADGSTDTQYF	TGTGCCAGGCCGAAGGCGGATGGTAGCACAGATACGCAGTATTTT
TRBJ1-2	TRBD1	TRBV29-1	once	CSVDETGHSYTF	TGCAGCGTTGATGAGACAGGGCATAGCTACACCTTC
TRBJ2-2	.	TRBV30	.	CACLKLGVAGELFF	TGTGCCTGCCTAAAACTAGGGGTGGCCGGGGAGCTGTTTTTT
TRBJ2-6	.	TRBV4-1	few	CASSQGLRISGANVLTF	TGCGCCAGCAGCCAAGGTTTAAGGATTTCTGGGGCCAACGTCCTGACTTTC
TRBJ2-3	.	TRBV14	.	CASSQDQAKSTDTQYF	TGTGCCAGCAGCCAAGATCAGGCAAAAAGCACAGATACGCAGTATTTT
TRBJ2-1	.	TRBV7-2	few	CASSLSRGRIEQFF	TGTGCCAGCAGCTTAAGTCGGGGGCGGATTGAGCAGTTCTTC
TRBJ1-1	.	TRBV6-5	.	CASSPMGLFEAFF	TGTGCCAGCAGCCCTATGGGGCTCTTTGAAGCTTTCTTT
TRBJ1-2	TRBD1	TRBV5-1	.	CASSLAPGTGDGYTF	TGCGCCAGCAGCTTGGCCCCCGGGACAGGGGACGGCTACACCTTC
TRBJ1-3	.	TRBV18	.	CASSSLQGRSGNTIYF	TGTGCCAGCTCATCCTTACAGGGACGCTCTGGAAACACCATATATTTT
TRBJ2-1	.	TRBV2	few	CASSEDRNNEQFF	TGTGCCAGCAGTGAAGACAGAAACAATGAGCAGTTCTTC
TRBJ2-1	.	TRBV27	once	CASSLSGIDYNEQFF	TGTGCCAGCAGTTTATCGGGTATCGACTACAATGAGCAGTTCTTC
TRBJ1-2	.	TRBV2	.	CASSEYRGAYGYTF	TGTGCCAGCAGTGAATATAGGGGGGCCTATGGCTACACCTTC
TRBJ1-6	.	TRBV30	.	CAWKGGSNSPLHF	TGTGCCTGGAAGGGGGGATCTAATTCACCCCTCCACTTT
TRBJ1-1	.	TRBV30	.	CAWKAAGTANTEAFF	TGTGCCTGGAAGGCCGCAGGAACTGCGAACACTGAAGCTTTCTTT
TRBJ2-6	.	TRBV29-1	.	CSVNGATGANVLTF	TGCAGCGTTAATGGGGCCACTGGGGCCAACGTCCTGACTTTC
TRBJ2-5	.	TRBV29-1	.	CSVAGRLQETQYF	TGCAGCGTTGCCGGACGGTTACAAGAGACCCAGTACTTC
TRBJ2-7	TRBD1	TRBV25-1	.	CASSRQGANEQYF	TGTGCCAGCAGTCGACAGGGTGCCAACGAGCAGTACTTC
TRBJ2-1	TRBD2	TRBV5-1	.	CASSSPGTSGGYSYNEQFF	TGCGCCAGCAGCTCTCCCGGGACTAGCGGGGGGTACTCCTACAATGAGCAGTTCTTC
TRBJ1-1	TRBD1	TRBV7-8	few	CASSLDRGNTEAFF	TGTGCCAGCAGCTTAGACAGGGGGAACACTGAAGCTTTCTTT
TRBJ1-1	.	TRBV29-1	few	CSVAEGEAFF	TGCAGCGTTGCCGAGGGGGAAGCTTTCTTT
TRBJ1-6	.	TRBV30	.	CAWTPGGGSPLHF	TGTGCCTGGACCCCGGGCGGGGGGTCACCCCTCCACTTT
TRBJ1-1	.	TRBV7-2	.	CASSPQAMNTEAFF	TGTGCCAGCAGCCCGCAGGCCATGAACACTGAAGCTTTCTTT
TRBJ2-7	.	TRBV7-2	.	CASSLRGSVSSYEQYF	TGTGCCAGCAGCTTAAGGGGTAGCGTCAGCTCCTACGAGCAGTACTTC
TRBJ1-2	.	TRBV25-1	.	CASSVGGENGYTF	TGTGCCAGCAGTGTGGGAGGGGAGAATGGCTACACCTTC
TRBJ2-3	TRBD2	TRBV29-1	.	CSVVTAGGRTDTQYF	TGCAGCGTTGTCACGGCGGGGGGCAGAACAGATACGCAGTATTTT
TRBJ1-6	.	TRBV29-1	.	CSVKKTEGLNSPLHF	TGCAGCGTCAAAAAGACCGAGGGCCTTAATTCACCCCTCCACTTT
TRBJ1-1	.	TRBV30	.	CAWSVTGLNTEAFF	TGTGCCTGGAGTGTTACGGGATTGAACACTGAAGCTTTCTTT
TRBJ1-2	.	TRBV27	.	CASSAQYLGVNGYTF	TGTGCCAGCAGTGCCCAGTACCTGGGAGTCAATGGCTACACCTTC
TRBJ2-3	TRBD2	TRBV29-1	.	CSAGTSGADTQYF	TGCAGCGCTGGGACTAGCGGGGCCGATACGCAGTATTTT
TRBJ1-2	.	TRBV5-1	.	CASSLGVGYGYTF	TGCGCCAGCAGCTTGGGGGTAGGATATGGCTACACCTTC
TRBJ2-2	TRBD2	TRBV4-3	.	CASSQDVLAGGGTGELFF	TGCGCCAGCAGCCAAGACGTGCTAGCGGGGGGCGGCACCGGGGAGCTGTTTTTT
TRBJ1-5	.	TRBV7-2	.	CASSLEGDQPQHF	TGTGCCAGCAGCTTAGAAGGGGATCAGCCCCAGCATTTT
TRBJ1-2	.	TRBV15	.	CATSRDNGNGGYTF	TGTGCCACCAGCAGAGACAACGGGAACGGTGGCTACACCTTC
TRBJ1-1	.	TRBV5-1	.	CASSWVLNTEAFF	TGCGCCAGCAGCTGGGTCTTGAACACTGAAGCTTTCTTT
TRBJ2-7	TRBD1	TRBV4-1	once	CASSQDRGYEQYF	TGCGCCAGCAGCCAAGACAGGGGGTACGAGCAGTACTTC
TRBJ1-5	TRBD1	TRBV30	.	CAWTGQGDNQPQHF	TGTGCCTGGACCGGACAGGGGGACAATCAGCCCCAGCATTTT
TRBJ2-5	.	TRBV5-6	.	CASSTVAKTQYF	TGTGCCAGCAGCACGGTGGCTAAGACCCAGTACTTC